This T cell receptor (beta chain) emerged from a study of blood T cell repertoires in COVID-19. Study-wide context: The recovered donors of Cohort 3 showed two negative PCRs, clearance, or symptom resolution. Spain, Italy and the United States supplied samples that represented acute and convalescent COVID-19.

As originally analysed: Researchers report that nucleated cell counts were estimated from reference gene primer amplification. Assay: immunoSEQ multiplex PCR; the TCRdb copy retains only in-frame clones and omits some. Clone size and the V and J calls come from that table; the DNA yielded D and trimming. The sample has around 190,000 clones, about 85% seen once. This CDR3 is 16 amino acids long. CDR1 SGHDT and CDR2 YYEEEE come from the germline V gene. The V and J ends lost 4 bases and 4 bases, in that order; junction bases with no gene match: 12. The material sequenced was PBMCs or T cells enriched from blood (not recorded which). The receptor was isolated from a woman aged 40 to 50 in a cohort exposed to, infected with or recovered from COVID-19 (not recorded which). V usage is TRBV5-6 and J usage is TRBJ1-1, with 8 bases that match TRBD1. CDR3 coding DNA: TGTGCCAGCAGCCCTCGGACAGGGCTAGGGGTCACTGAAGCTTTCTTT. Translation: CASSPRTGLGVTEAFF.